The rows below give T cell receptor beta chains drawn from one sample of a study of OX40 agonist ivuxolimab in advanced cancers. Here immunoSEQ multiplex PCR was the method, and the copy in TCRdb shows in-frame clones only, minus some. The sample records about 34,000 clones, roughly nine tenths being singletons. This specimen was CD4+ or CD8+ T cells sorted from blood, taken in a trial of the OX40 agonist ivuxolimab. The receptors derive from an adult with an advanced solid tumor such as melanoma, head and neck, liver or kidney cancer. CDR3s include the opening cysteine and the closing phenylalanine or tryptophan. The D gene is left open where the match is weak.

TRBV7-2	TRBJ2-1	TRBD2	CASSARLAGDNEQFF
TRBV27	TRBJ2-1	-	CASSSPWGGNNEQFF
TRBV25-1	TRBJ2-1	-	CASSEAGKSSYNEQFF
TRBV6-5	TRBJ2-1	-	CASSYLRGDEQFF
TRBV20-1	TRBJ1-4	-	CSARPYTGLFF
TRBV19	TRBJ2-3	TRBD2	CASNDRGGLAGGPITDTQYF
TRBV12-2	TRBJ1-1	-	CASRLAGPRGSNTEAFF
TRBV15	TRBJ2-3	-	CATSRDVADTQYF
TRBV27	TRBJ2-3	-	CASSPRSAYTQYF
TRBV5-1	TRBJ2-3	TRBD1	CASSSGDRAGTDTQYF
TRBV29-1	TRBJ1-5	-	CSVLTGRSNQPQHF
TRBV6-1	TRBJ1-5	TRBD1	CASRQGRVLNQPQHF
TRBV27	TRBJ1-2	-	CASSLPRVTYGYTF
TRBV6-5	TRBJ1-2	TRBD1	CASRQGQGTYGYTF
TRBV30	TRBJ1-5	-	CAWRTVGQPQHF
TRBV5-1	TRBJ2-5	-	CASSLGDGPGETQYF
TRBV10-3	TRBJ2-3	-	CAISGAGRVGGDTQYF
TRBV7-3	TRBJ2-5	-	CASSLSRSETQYF
TRBV7-7	TRBJ2-3	TRBD2	CASSLGLASGTDTQYF
TRBV7-9	TRBJ1-5	-	CASSPRDGSNQPQHF
TRBV9	TRBJ1-4	TRBD1	CASSLTGQGNEKLFF
TRBV4-2	TRBJ2-2	-	CASSQSWNTGELFF
TRBV30	TRBJ2-2	TRBD2	CAWKRSGRANTGELFF
TRBV19	TRBJ1-6	-	CASSIGRSPLHF
TRBV11-1	TRBJ2-1	TRBD2	CASRFGLAGDHEQFF
TRBV7-9	TRBJ1-1	-	CASSSSGHTEAFF
TRBV7-2	TRBJ2-7	-	CASSLRPPSHEQYF
TRBV4-2	TRBJ1-4	-	CASSQDLRRLDEKLFF
TRBV4-1	TRBJ2-1	-	CASSQVNIVSYNEQFF
TRBV28	TRBJ1-1	-	CASRQGYMNTEAFF
TRBV11-3	TRBJ2-2	-	CASSLHNTGELFF
TRBV4-1	TRBJ1-4	-	CASSQRGAGQNEKLFF
TRBV5-1	TRBJ2-3	-	CASSEGVSTDTQYF
TRBV5-1	TRBJ1-1	-	CASRQNSGVVTEAFF
TRBV5-6	TRBJ1-2	TRBD1	CASSFFDRGLGGYTF
TRBV10-3	TRBJ1-1	-	CAISEFGGAANTEAFF
TRBV7-9	TRBJ1-2	-	CASSFPGQSYTF
TRBV19	TRBJ2-1	-	CASSISGPYNEQFF
TRBV5-1	TRBJ2-5	-	CASTSWGQETQYF
TRBV11-2	TRBJ1-1	-	CASSLGRGRTEAFF
TRBV25-1	TRBJ2-3	-	CASSDRVFRTDTQYF
TRBV7-2	TRBJ2-2	TRBD2	CASSSNAGVSTGELFF
TRBV5-1	TRBJ2-3	-	CASSSERSTDTQYF
TRBV28	TRBJ2-3	TRBD1	CASGTGLDTQYF
TRBV29-1	TRBJ2-1	-	CSVERRLAYNEQFF
TRBV5-3	TRBJ2-1	-	CARRLLTLNRSYNEQFF
TRBV5-1	TRBJ1-4	-	CASSYQGSNEKLFF
TRBV7-3	TRBJ2-3	TRBD2	CASSLKAGAADTQYF
TRBV5-1	TRBJ1-5	-	CASSLDGQPQHF
TRBV5-6	TRBJ1-6	TRBD1	CASSLWDRDNSPLHF
TRBV7-6	TRBJ2-1	-	CASSQTRPEINEQFF
TRBV11-3	TRBJ1-3	-	CASSHVWEISGNTIYF
TRBV11-1	TRBJ2-7	TRBD2	CASSLSGGSYEQYF